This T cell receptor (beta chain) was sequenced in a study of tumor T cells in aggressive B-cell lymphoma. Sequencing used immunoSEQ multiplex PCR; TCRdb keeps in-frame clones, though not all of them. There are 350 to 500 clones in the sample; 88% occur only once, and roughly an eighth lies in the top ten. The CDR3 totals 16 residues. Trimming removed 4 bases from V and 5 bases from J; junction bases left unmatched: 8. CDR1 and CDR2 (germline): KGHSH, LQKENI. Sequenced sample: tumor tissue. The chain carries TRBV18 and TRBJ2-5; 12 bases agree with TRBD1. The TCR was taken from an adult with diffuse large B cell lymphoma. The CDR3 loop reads CASSQAPGQGAETQYF. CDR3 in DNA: TGTGCCAGCTCACAAGCCCCGGGACAGGGGGCCGAGACCCAGTACTTC.